A selection of T cell receptor beta chains follows, all from one sample in a study of brain metastases from non-small cell lung cancer. Method: immunoSEQ multiplex PCR; TCRdb's copy keeps in-frame clones and lacks some. The sample yields 2,500 to 3,000 clones, around 90% seen once. Sequencing was performed on primary lung tumor tissue. The receptor source for this set is a donor aged 40 or over with non-small cell lung cancer. Each CDR3 is given without its conserved first and last residue.

V gene,CDR3 protein
TRBV7-2,ASSLDRGRQETQY
TRBV25-1,ASSAGLEQY
TRBV5-6,ASSVRDSYGYT
TRBV9,ASSDLGMGTEAF
TRBV7-8,ASSLFGGPREQY
TRBV4-1,ASSQVRDRGLREQF
TRBV3-1/TRBV3-2,ASSHVIGGQLF
TRBV5-1,ASSSQGPRNTEAF
TRBV7-2,ASSQNRVNTEAF
TRBV7-8,ASRPVPNTQY
TRBV5-1,ASSLAGSSYEQY
TRBV7-3,ASSSDGNYGYT